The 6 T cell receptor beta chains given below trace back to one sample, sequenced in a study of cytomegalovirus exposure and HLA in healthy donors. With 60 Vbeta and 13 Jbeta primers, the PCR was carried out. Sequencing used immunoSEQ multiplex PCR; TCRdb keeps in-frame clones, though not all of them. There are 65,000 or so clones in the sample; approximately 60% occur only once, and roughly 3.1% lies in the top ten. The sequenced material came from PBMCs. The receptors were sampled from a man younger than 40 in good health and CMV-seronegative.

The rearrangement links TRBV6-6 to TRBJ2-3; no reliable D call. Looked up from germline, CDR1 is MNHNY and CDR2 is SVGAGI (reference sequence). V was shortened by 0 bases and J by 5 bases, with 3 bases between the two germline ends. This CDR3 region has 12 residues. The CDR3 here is CASSYSLDTQYF. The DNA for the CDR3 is TGTGCCAGCAGTTACTCACTAGATACGCAGTATTTT.

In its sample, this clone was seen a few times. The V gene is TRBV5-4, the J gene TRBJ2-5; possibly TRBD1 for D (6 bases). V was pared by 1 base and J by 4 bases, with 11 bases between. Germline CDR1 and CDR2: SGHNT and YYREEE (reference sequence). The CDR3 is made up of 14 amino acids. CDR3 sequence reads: CASSLQGQGETQYF. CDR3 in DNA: TGTGCCAGCAGCTTGCAGGGGCAGGGAGAGACCCAGTACTTC. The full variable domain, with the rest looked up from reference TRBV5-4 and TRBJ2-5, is ETGVTQSPTHLIKTRGQQVTLRCSSQSGHNTVSWYQQALGQGPQFIFQYYREEENGRGNFPPRFSGLQFPNYSSELNVNALELDDSALYLCASSLQGQGETQYFGPGTRLLVL.

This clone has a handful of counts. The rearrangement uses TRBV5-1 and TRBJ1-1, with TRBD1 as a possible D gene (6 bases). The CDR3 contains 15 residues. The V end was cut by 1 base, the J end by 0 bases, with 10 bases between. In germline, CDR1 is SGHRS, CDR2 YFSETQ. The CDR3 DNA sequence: TGCGCCAGCAGCTTGACCGGGACAATGAACACTGAAGCTTTCTTT. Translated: CASSLTGTMNTEAFF.

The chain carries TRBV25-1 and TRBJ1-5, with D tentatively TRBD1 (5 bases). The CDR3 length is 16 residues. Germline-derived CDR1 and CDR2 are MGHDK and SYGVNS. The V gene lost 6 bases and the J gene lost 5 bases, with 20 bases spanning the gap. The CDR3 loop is CASSQTGVGGDQPQHF. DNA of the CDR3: TGTGCCAGCAGCCAGACCGGGGTTGGGGGGGATCAGCCCCAGCATTTT.

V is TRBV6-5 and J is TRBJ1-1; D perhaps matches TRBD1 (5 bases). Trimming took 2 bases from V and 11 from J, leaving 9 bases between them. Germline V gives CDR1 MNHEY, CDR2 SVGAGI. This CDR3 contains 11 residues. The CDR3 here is CASSYMGQAFF. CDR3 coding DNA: TGTGCCAGCAGTTACATGGGGCAGGCTTTCTTT.

Here the CDR3 DNA reads TGTGCCAGCAGTGTACAGGGCGGCTATGGCTACACCTTC. It is translated as CASSVQGGYGYTF. The V call is TRBV6-1, the J call TRBJ1-2, with D possibly matching TRBD1 (6 bases). The germline CDR1 and CDR2 sequences are MNHNS and SASEGT. The CDR3 sequence is 13 residues long. V shed 4 bases and J shed 4 bases, with 10 bases lying between them.